Following are 20 T cell receptor beta chains from one sample sequenced in a study of OX40 agonist ivuxolimab in advanced cancers. The method was immunoSEQ multiplex PCR; TCRdb's version includes in-frame clones alone and lacks a portion of them. Here the sample spans about 84,000 clones, 85% to 95% being singletons. The material sequenced was CD4+ or CD8+ T cells sorted from blood, taken in a trial of the OX40 agonist ivuxolimab. Source of these receptors: an adult with an advanced solid tumor such as melanoma, head and neck, liver or kidney cancer.

This clone was detected a few times. This same CDR3 is encoded by further DNA sequences in the sample. V is TRBV7-9 and J is TRBJ1-5, with D unclear. V was trimmed by 3 bases and J by 0 bases, leaving 3 bases between them. CDR3 size: 13 residues. CDR1 is SEHNR, CDR2 FQNEAQ, per germline (reference sequence). CDR3 nucleotide sequence: TGTGCCAGCAGCTTGGATAGCAATCAGCCCCAGCATTTT. Translation gives CASSLDSNQPQHF. Combining the CDR3 with reference TRBV7-9 and TRBJ1-5 gives the whole variable domain DTGVSQNPRHKITKRGQNVTFRCDPISEHNRLYWYRQTLGQGPEFLTYFQNEAQLEKSRLLSDRFSAERPKGSFSTLEIQRTEQGDSAMYLCASSLDSNQPQHFGDGTRLSIL.

The chain recombines TRBV7-2 with TRBJ2-3; TRBD2 agrees at 9 bases. V shed 2 bases and J 0 bases; nucleotides not matched to a gene: 6. The CDR3 totals 17 residues. CDR1 and CDR2 from the germline V gene are SGHTA and FQGNSA. CDR3: CASSLLAGAPSTDTQYF. CDR3 sequence (DNA): TGTGCCAGCAGCTTATTAGCGGGAGCCCCAAGCACAGATACGCAGTATTTT.

The chain recombines TRBV7-2 with TRBJ2-7, with D perhaps TRBD2 (6 bases). V lost 5 bases, J lost 0 bases, and 14 bases lay in between. This CDR3 contains 15 residues. Per germline, CDR1 SGHTA and CDR2 FQGNSA. The CDR3 loop is CASSPRDSYSYEQYF. The CDR3, as DNA: TGTGCCAGCAGCCCGCGGGACTCATACTCCTACGAGCAGTACTTC.

The chain joins TRBV29-1 to TRBJ2-1, with a weak D call TRBD2 (6 bases). Between the trimmed V and J ends, which lost 4 bases and 5 bases, there was a span of 9 bases. The CDR3 has 12 amino acids. Germline V gene data show CDR1 as SQVTM and CDR2 as ANQGSEA. The CDR3 coding sequence is TGCAGCGTTGGGGCTAGCGACAATGAGCAGTTCTTC. Its protein is CSVGASDNEQFF.

The V and J genes are TRBV29-1 and TRBJ2-2; tentative D call: TRBD2 (5 bases). The CDR3 has 14 residues. CDR1 SQVTM and CDR2 ANQGSEA come from the germline V gene. With 2 bases removed from V and 3 bases from J, the gap between germline ends came to 10 bases. The CDR3 loop is CSVEPSGYTGELFF. The CDR3 nucleotides are TGCAGCGTTGAACCCAGCGGATACACCGGGGAGCTGTTTTTT.

The genes are TRBV11-3 and TRBJ2-7; a possible D gene is TRBD2 (5 bases). Germline V lookup: CDR1 SGHNT, CDR2 YENEEA. The V gene lost 1 base and the J gene lost 3 bases, with 7 bases spanning the gap. This CDR3 region has 13 residues. The CDR3 loop is CASSLAGIYEQYF. The CDR3 nucleotides read TGTGCCAGCAGCTTAGCGGGAATCTACGAGCAGTACTTC.

The V and J genes are TRBV7-9 and TRBJ1-5; D is ambiguous. V dropped 6 bases and J dropped 9 bases, with 15 bases sitting between them. Germline assignment: CDR1 SEHNR and CDR2 FQNEAQ (reference sequence). There are 13 residues in the CDR3. The CDR3 region is CASRDAGTGPQHF. The DNA of the CDR3 is TGTGCCAGCAGAGATGCAGGCACCGGGCCCCAGCATTTT.

The chain links TRBV4-2 to TRBJ2-5; the match to TRBD2 covers 8 bases. Germline V lookup: CDR1 LGHNA, CDR2 YNFKEQ. The CDR3 has 14 residues. V lost 3 bases and J lost 5; bases outside the gene matches: 5. The CDR3 loop reads CASSQPGLEETQYF. Here the CDR3 DNA reads TGTGCCAGCAGCCAGCCGGGACTAGAGGAGACCCAGTACTTC.

The V call is TRBV6-5, the J call TRBJ2-7; 7 nucleotides match TRBD1. CDR1 is MNHEY, CDR2 SVGAGI, per germline. With 6 bases clipped from V and 0 bases from J, the junction kept 5 bases outside the gene matches. The CDR3 runs 14 residues. The DNA for the CDR3 is TGTGCCAGCAGGAAAGGGGACAGCTCCTACGAGCAGTACTTC. Its protein is CASRKGDSSYEQYF.

This clone has only one observation. The chain uses TRBV19 and TRBJ2-7; TRBD2 matches at 9 bases. CDR3 length equals 16 residues. V was clipped by 4 bases and J by 0 bases; unmatched bases: 7. Per germline, CDR1 LNHDA and CDR2 SQIVND (reference sequence). This CDR3 reads CASSTPTSGSSYEQYF. The CDR3 region has the DNA TGTGCCAGTAGTACACCGACTAGCGGTAGCTCCTACGAGCAGTACTTC.

The gene calls are TRBV7-8 and TRBJ2-1; no reliable D call. Germline values: CDR1 SGHVS, CDR2 FQNEAQ. V was shortened by 5 bases and J by 0 bases, with 14 bases between the two germline ends. The CDR3 has 16 residues. CDR3 loop: CASSADSPSSYNEQFF. The CDR3 region has the DNA TGTGCCAGCAGCGCAGACTCGCCGAGCTCCTACAATGAGCAGTTCTTC.

The chain has TRBV5-4 and TRBJ2-3, with D maybe TRBD2 (5 bases). The ends were cut back, 4 bases at V and 8 bases at J, with 17 bases in the middle. This CDR3 has 14 residues. CDR1 and CDR2 from the germline V gene are SGHNT and YYREEE (reference sequence). The CDR3 nucleotides read TGTGCCAGCAGCGATCTAGCCAGCATCGGTACGCAGTATTTT. Amino acids: CASSDLASIGTQYF.

The V call is TRBV27, the J call TRBJ1-1; D is unclear. The V end lost 0 bases, the J end lost 4 bases, and 6 bases lay between the germline ends. Germline V gene sequence: CDR1 MNHEY, CDR2 SMNVEV (reference sequence). The CDR3 is 13 residues long. The CDR3 DNA reads TGTGCCAGCAGTTTATCTGTATTCACTGAAGCTTTCTTT. Encoded protein: CASSLSVFTEAFF.

The table lists this clone with a count of one. The chain joins TRBV7-2 to TRBJ1-1, with D maybe TRBD1 (5 bases). The V end was cut by 0 bases, the J end by 5 bases, with 10 bases between. The CDR3 has 14 residues. CDR1 is SGHTA, CDR2 FQGNSA, per germline. In DNA, the CDR3 is TGTGCCAGCAGCTTAGCCGGGGGGAATACTGAAGCTTTCTTT. Its translation is CASSLAGGNTEAFF.

CDR3 coding DNA: TGTGCCAGCAGTTACTCGACCCCCGGGGAGCTGTTTTTT. This codes for CASSYSTPGELFF. The chain carries TRBV6-5 and TRBJ2-2; D gene ambiguous. Trimming stripped 0 bases from V and 6 bases from J, with 5 bases between. Germline lookup yields CDR1 MNHEY and CDR2 SVGAGI. This CDR3 comprises 13 residues.

This clone was picked up one time. The chain recombines TRBV10-1 with TRBJ2-5; D not resolved. The CDR3 is 15 amino acids. Trimming took off 0 bases at V and 5 bases at J, with 13 bases between the two ends. CDR1 is WNHNN and CDR2 is SYGVQD in the germline V gene (reference sequence). The CDR3 loop reads CASSESFSPAETQYF. The CDR3 region has the DNA TGCGCCAGCAGTGAGTCTTTCAGTCCCGCGGAGACCCAGTACTTC.

The chain carries TRBV19 and TRBJ2-5; unclear D gene. Trimming stripped 7 bases from V and 3 bases from J, with 15 bases between. Germline V lookup: CDR1 LNHDA, CDR2 SQIVND (reference sequence). This CDR3 comprises 14 residues. The CDR3 reads CASNSQAGEETQYF. Written as DNA, the CDR3 is TGTGCCAGTAATAGCCAGGCAGGAGAAGAGACCCAGTACTTC.

This chain joins TRBV28 and TRBJ1-2, with TRBD1 as a possible D gene (6 bases). V gave up 5 bases and J gave up 4 bases, with 20 bases separating them. Germline lookup yields CDR1 MDHEN and CDR2 SYDVKM. The CDR3 consists of 16 residues. Here the CDR3 reads CASSLRTEINPYGYTF. The CDR3 bases are TGTGCCAGCAGTCTCCGGACAGAGATAAATCCCTATGGCTACACCTTC.

The chain has TRBV28 and TRBJ2-5, with TRBD2 as a possible D gene (5 bases). Germline values: CDR1 MDHEN, CDR2 SYDVKM. CDR3 length: 17 amino acids. V was trimmed by 3 bases and J by 2 bases, leaving 19 bases between them. The CDR3, as DNA: TGTGCCAGCAGTTTGCCGAATACTAGGGTGGGTCAAGAGACCCAGTACTTC. As protein: CASSLPNTRVGQETQYF.

The V gene is TRBV6-1, the J gene TRBJ2-7; D assignment may be TRBD1 or TRBD2 (5 bases each). CDR1 and CDR2 (germline): MNHNS, SASEGT. Trimming removed 4 bases from V and 2 bases from J, with 9 bases in between. This CDR3 contains 13 residues. CDR3 amino acids: CASSGGMAYEQYF. As DNA, the CDR3 is TGTGCCAGCAGTGGGGGGATGGCCTACGAGCAGTACTTC.